These 23 T cell receptor beta chains were all obtained from the same sample, sequenced in a study of cytomegalovirus exposure and HLA in healthy donors. Clones were sequenced by immunoSEQ multiplex PCR, and TCRdb holds only the in-frame ones, with some missing. In the table there are 45,000 to 55,000 clones, around 90% of which are singletons. Sequencing was done on a sample of PBMCs. The receptors come from a woman younger than 45 in good health and CMV-seronegative.

The chain links TRBV7-2 to TRBJ1-3, with TRBD1 matching 9 bases. Germline values: CDR1 SGHTA, CDR2 FQGNSA. The CDR3 has 13 amino acids. The ends lost 5 bases at V and 8 bases at J; junction bases unmatched: 4. The DNA of the CDR3 is TGTGCCAGCAGCCCGGGACAGGGAGACACCATATATTTT. This translates into CASSPGQGDTIYF.

This rearrangement joins TRBV6-5 to TRBJ1-5; tentatively, D is TRBD1 (5 bases). The germline V and J ends were trimmed by 6 bases and 11 bases, with 23 bases remaining between them. The CDR3 runs to 15 residues. From germline, CDR1 is MNHEY and CDR2 SVGAGI. In DNA, the CDR3 is TGTGCCAGCAGCCCGGGGGGGTTAGTCAATCCGGCCCAGCATTTT. Translating gives CASSPGGLVNPAQHF.

The chain links TRBV4-3 to TRBJ2-1; tentative D call: TRBD2 (6 bases). The length of the CDR3 is 16 residues. V was shortened by 0 bases and J by 3 bases, with 12 bases between the two germline ends. The germline gives CDR1 LGHNA, CDR2 YSLEER. Here the CDR3 reads CASSQDWRLDYNEQFF. For the CDR3, the DNA is TGCGCCAGCAGCCAAGATTGGAGACTAGACTACAATGAGCAGTTCTTC.

The rearrangement uses TRBV28 and TRBJ1-5; 9 positions agree with TRBD1. Germline V gene sequence: CDR1 MDHEN, CDR2 SYDVKM. There are 16 residues in the CDR3. Losses at the gene ends were 1 base for V and 5 bases for J; bases not matched to a gene: 6. The CDR3: CASSLFRTGGDQPQHF. In DNA, the CDR3 is TGTGCCAGCAGTTTATTCCGTACAGGGGGCGATCAGCCCCAGCATTTT.

The CDR3, as DNA: TGTGCCAGCAGTCCCAACTCCGAGCAGTACTTC. Translation gives CASSPNSEQYF. The chain uses TRBV6-5 and TRBJ2-7; D uncertain. V lost 5 bases and J 6 bases, leaving 8 bases between the germline ends. Germline V gene data show CDR1 as MNHEY and CDR2 as SVGAGI. The length of the CDR3 is 11 residues.

About this clone: The sample contains more than one DNA sequence encoding this CDR3. V is TRBV5-4 and J is TRBJ2-7; D remains ambiguous. V gave up 4 bases and J gave up 1 base, with 6 bases separating them. The germline V gene has CDR1 SGHNT and CDR2 YYREEE (reference sequence). This CDR3 has 12 amino acids. The CDR3 DNA follows: TGTGCCAGCAGCAGCGATTCCTACGAGCAGTACTTC. This encodes CASSSDSYEQYF.

This rearrangement joins TRBV4-1 to TRBJ2-1; 10 positions agree with TRBD2. CDR3 size: 16 residues. Per germline, CDR1 MGHRA and CDR2 YSYEKL. J lost 6 bases, V lost 2 bases, and 7 bases had no gene match. The CDR3 loop reads CASSQTSSGSPNEQFF. CDR3 DNA sequence: TGCGCCAGCAGCCAAACTTCTAGCGGGAGCCCCAATGAGCAGTTCTTC.

The chain couples TRBV28 to TRBJ2-1, with 8 bases aligning to TRBD2. Germline V gives CDR1 MDHEN, CDR2 SYDVKM. V gave up 3 bases and J gave up 6 bases; unmatched junction bases: 7. This CDR3 has 15 amino acids. The CDR3 protein is CASSFSGSGGNEQFF. CDR3 bases: TGTGCCAGCAGTTTCAGCGGGAGTGGCGGCAATGAGCAGTTCTTC.

This rearrangement joins TRBV6-4 to TRBJ1-2; D is unclear. The CDR3 has 14 amino acids. The germline V gene has CDR1 MRHNA and CDR2 SNTAGT. Between the trimmed V and J ends, which lost 6 bases and 4 bases, there was a span of 15 bases. The CDR3 reads CASSLELTGYGYTF. The CDR3 nucleotides are TGTGCCAGCAGCCTCGAGCTTACTGGCTATGGCTACACCTTC.

J is TRBJ2-7 and V is TRBV5-1, with 9 bases fitting TRBD1. With 4 bases clipped from V and 3 bases from J, the junction kept 8 bases outside the gene matches. This CDR3 spans 15 amino acids. CDR1 and CDR2 from the germline V gene are SGHRS and YFSETQ. The CDR3 sequence: CASSPGDRDIYEQYF. The CDR3 DNA follows: TGCGCCAGCAGCCCAGGGGACAGGGACATCTACGAGCAGTACTTC.

This rearrangement joins TRBV7-8 to TRBJ2-1; maybe TRBD2 (6 bases). Germline CDR1 SGHVS, CDR2 FQNEAQ. The ends were cut back, 4 bases at V and 7 bases at J, with 20 bases in the middle. CDR3 length equals 16 residues. The CDR3 DNA is TGTGCCAGCAGCTCGCCGGGACTGATTAAGGCGAATGAGCAGTTCTTC. Protein sequence: CASSSPGLIKANEQFF.

The V and J genes are TRBV5-1 and TRBJ2-6, with TRBD1 matching 9 bases. Per the germline V gene, CDR1 is SGHRS and CDR2 is YFSETQ. This CDR3 has 18 residues. The V segment lost 4 bases and the J segment 0 bases; nucleotides outside the gene matches: 8. The CDR3 here is CASSVWTGDISGANVLTF. The DNA for the CDR3 is TGCGCCAGCAGCGTCTGGACAGGGGACATCTCTGGGGCCAACGTCCTGACTTTC.

The CDR3 DNA sequence: TGTGCCAGCGGAAAGAGGGCTAGCGTCTCCGAGCAGTACTTC. Encoded protein: CASGKRASVSEQYF. The V gene is TRBV7-2, the J gene TRBJ2-7; maybe TRBD2 (6 bases). The CDR3 extends over 14 amino acids. Germline V gene sequence: CDR1 SGHTA, CDR2 FQGNSA. Trimming took 8 bases from V and 6 from J, leaving 20 bases between them. Supplemented by reference TRBV7-2 and TRBJ2-7, the full variable domain reads GAGVSQSPSNKVTEKGKDVELRCDPISGHTALYWYRQSLGQGLEFLIYFQGNSAPDKSGLPSDRFSAERTGGSVSTLTIQRTQQEDSAVYLCASGKRASVSEQYFGPGTRLTVT.

The chain is built from TRBV27 and TRBJ2-7; D is perhaps TRBD1 (7 bases). Germline CDR1 and CDR2: MNHEY and SMNVEV (reference sequence). The CDR3 sequence is 12 residues long. The ends were cut back, 8 bases at V and 0 bases at J, with 8 bases in the middle. The CDR3 DNA reads as TGTGCCAGCCAGGGGGGCTCCTACGAGCAGTACTTC. The encoded protein is CASQGGSYEQYF.

The DNA of the CDR3 is TGCAGCGGGGGACTAGCGGCCTCCTACAATGAGCAGTTCTTC. It translates to CSGGLAASYNEQFF. The chain recombines TRBV29-1 with TRBJ2-1; TRBD2 matches 11 bases. The V and J ends lost 7 bases and 0 bases, in that order; junction bases with no gene match: 2. Per the germline V gene, CDR1 is SQVTM and CDR2 is ANQGSEA. The CDR3 contains 14 residues.

This clone was detected once. The genes are TRBV2 and TRBJ2-1; TRBD2 aligns across 8 bases. V was pared by 7 bases and J by 2 bases, with 10 bases of the junction left unmatched. CDR1 SNHLY and CDR2 FYNNEI come from the germline V gene. The length of the CDR3 is 16 residues. CDR3 in amino acids: CASKAQQAGAYNEQFF. CDR3 bases: TGTGCCAGCAAAGCCCAACAAGCGGGAGCCTACAATGAGCAGTTCTTC.

The rearrangement links TRBV29-1 to TRBJ2-3, with 11 bases aligning to TRBD2. The CDR3 spans 14 residues. Trimming at V came to 5 bases and at J to 3 bases, leaving 4 bases not matched to a gene. The V gene's germline CDR1 is SQVTM and CDR2 ANQGSEA. The CDR3 bases are TGCAGCGTTACTAGCGGGAGTAAGACAGATACGCAGTATTTT. Protein product: CSVTSGSKTDTQYF.

The chain uses TRBV9 and TRBJ2-5; D may be TRBD2 (6 bases). The CDR3 has 15 amino acids. The V end was cut by 4 bases, the J end by 1 base, with 14 bases between. The germline V gene encodes CDR1 SGDLS and CDR2 YYNGEE. CDR3 amino acids: CASSTGSGLQETQYF. For the CDR3, the DNA is TGTGCCAGCAGCACGGGTAGCGGCCTCCAAGAGACCCAGTACTTC.

The CDR3 DNA reads TGTGCCAGCAGCTTAAGATCGGGAACAGACTCCTACGAGCAGTACTTC. This sequence encodes CASSLRSGTDSYEQYF. The chain combines TRBV7-2 with TRBJ2-7, with a weak D call TRBD2 (5 bases). Per the germline V gene, CDR1 is SGHTA and CDR2 is FQGNSA. The CDR3 totals 16 residues. The V and J ends lost 2 bases and 0 bases respectively, with 14 bases between them.

This clone was observed once. This chain links TRBV28 with TRBJ2-7; the match to TRBD2 covers 13 bases. The CDR3 consists of 16 residues. The junction had 6 bases not matched to a gene; V was cut back by 5 bases and J by 2 bases. Germline V gene lookup returns CDR1 MDHEN and CDR2 SYDVKM. The DNA for the CDR3 is TGTGCCAGCAGTCCCCCCGGACTAGCGGGAGCCTACGAGCAGTACTTC. It encodes CASSPPGLAGAYEQYF.

V usage is TRBV30 and J usage is TRBJ2-1; perhaps TRBD1 as D (5 bases). V gave up 4 bases and J gave up 8 bases, with 9 bases separating them. This CDR3 comprises 11 residues. CDR1 GTSNPN and CDR2 SVGIG come from the germline V gene (reference sequence). The chain's CDR3 is CAWKIRDEQFF. In DNA form, the CDR3 reads TGTGCCTGGAAAATCAGGGATGAGCAGTTCTTC. The full variable domain, completed using reference TRBV30 and TRBJ2-1, is SQTIHQWPATLVQPVGSPLSLECTVEGTSNPNLYWYRQAAGRGLQLLFYSVGIGQISSEVPQNLSASRPQDRQFILSSKKLLLSDSGFYLCAWKIRDEQFFGPGTRLTVL.

V gene TRBV2 combines with J gene TRBJ1-2; a possible D gene is TRBD1 (5 bases). The germline V gene has CDR1 SNHLY and CDR2 FYNNEI. Between the trimmed V and J ends, which lost 6 bases and 2 bases, there was a span of 13 bases. The CDR3 loop spans 14 amino acids. The CDR3 nucleotides read TGTGCCAGCAGACTCGACAGTCCCAACTATGGCTACACCTTC. It translates to CASRLDSPNYGYTF.

This chain's CDR3 is CASSHLGGQGEDNYGYTF. DNA for the CDR3: TGTGCCAGCAGTCACCTGGGGGGACAGGGCGAGGATAACTATGGCTACACCTTC. The J gene is TRBJ1-2, the V gene TRBV27; TRBD1 matches 9 bases. The CDR3 runs 18 residues. J lost 1 base, V lost 5 bases, and 14 bases had no gene match. CDR1 is MNHEY and CDR2 is SMNVEV in the germline V gene (reference sequence).